A selection of T cell receptor beta chains follows, all from one sample in a study of cytomegalovirus exposure and HLA in healthy donors. Profiling relied on immunoSEQ multiplex PCR, and the TCRdb table lists in-frame clones only, not all of them. This repertoire includes roughly 150,000 clones. The material sequenced was PBMCs. Source of these receptors: a woman between 50 and 59 years old in good health and CMV-seronegative. Both conserved end residues are part of each CDR3.

v_call cdr3_length cdr3_aa
TRBV5-4 16 CASSLPGGHSGNTIYF
TRBV5-1 16 CASSLGRARDNSPLHF
TRBV9 15 CASSPWGTGDNGYTF
TRBV30 13 CAWSVRTDQPQHF
TRBV7-2 15 CASSRTPGQYNEQFF
TRBV29-1 15 CSVEIPGQGASKQYF
TRBV19 14 CASRRAGMNTEAFF
TRBV6-5 14 CASSFSGGVNEQYF
TRBV21-1 17 CASSYRDTSQKGNEQFF
TRBV5-1 15 CASSLRQGGGNEQFF
TRBV7-7 14 CASSLAGRYNEQFF
TRBV18 13 CASSIQGRTEAFF
TRBV5-1 13 CASSLQGNTEAFF
TRBV9 16 CASSPGTSGYQETQYF
TRBV25-1 13 CASRDRGRETQYF
TRBV6-5 14 CASRDRGLTYEQYF